The source of this TCR beta chain is a study of T cells after posttransplantation cyclophosphamide. A word on this clone: Antigen: not known.

This table comes from immunoSEQ multiplex PCR, and its TCRdb copy is limited to in-frame clones, with some not included. The sample includes almost 7,000 clones, around 90% of them seen just once. Busulfan-fludarabine conditioning, marrow transplant, and cyclophosphamide on days +3 and +4 were administered. Trimming at V came to 0 bases and at J to 5 bases, leaving 6 bases not matched to a gene. Germline values: CDR1 SEHNR, CDR2 FQNEAQ (reference sequence). CDR3 length: 15 residues. Study-level points and caveats: Donor CD8+ memory clones often dominated recipient blood repertoires at later times. TRB overlap between skin or GI tissue T cells and blood was limited. After PTCy, TRB diversity resembled that of CNI/methotrexate controls.

V and J are TRBV7-9 and TRBJ1-1; 7 nucleotides match TRBD1. The sequence was collected from a male patient between 55 and 70 years old who received an allogeneic stem cell transplant from a related donor and was CMV-positive. Among the T cells, some may be from the graft donor. Sequenced here: CD8+ T cells sorted from blood, sampled after allogeneic stem cell transplant with posttransplant cyclophosphamide. CDR3 loop: CASSLASGGDTEAFF. The CDR3 DNA sequence: TGTGCCAGCAGCTTAGCCTCAGGGGGAGATACTGAAGCTTTCTTT.